The 11 T cell receptor beta chains given below trace back to one sample, sequenced in a study of blood T cell repertoires in COVID-19. Produced via immunoSEQ multiplex PCR; TCRdb's table is partial and in-frame only. The profile shows over 95,000 clones, over 80% of them singletons. The sample was peripheral blood. These receptors were obtained from a woman between 50 and 59 years old with acute or convalescent COVID-19.

The chain combines TRBV14 with TRBJ2-7; 7 bases line up with TRBD2. CDR3 size: 13 residues. Germline CDR1 SGHDN, CDR2 FVKESK. Trimming removed 4 bases from V and 9 bases from J; junction bases left unmatched: 9. CDR3 amino acids: CASSRERGTGQYF. In nucleotides, the CDR3 is TGTGCCAGCAGCCGAGAGCGGGGTACGGGGCAGTACTTC.

The CDR3 spells CASSGRDRVADTQYF. CDR3 coding DNA: TGTGCCAGCAGTGGCCGGGACAGGGTGGCCGATACGCAGTATTTT. This chain joins TRBV2 and TRBJ2-3, with 9 bases that match TRBD1. Losses at the gene ends were 4 bases for V and 6 bases for J; bases not matched to a gene: 8. The CDR3 covers 15 residues. CDR1 is SNHLY and CDR2 is FYNNEI in the germline V gene.

The CDR3 spells CASSLGGVNTEAFF. The CDR3 nucleotides are TGTGCCAGCAGCTTAGGGGGCGTGAACACTGAAGCTTTCTTT. This chain joins TRBV7-3 and TRBJ1-1; possible D gene TRBD1, 6 bases. CDR1 is SGHTA and CDR2 is FQGTGA in the germline V gene. The CDR3 covers 14 residues. Trimming removed 2 bases from V and 0 bases from J, with 7 bases in between.

The V call is TRBV5-6, the J call TRBJ1-1, with 9 bases that match TRBD1. The CDR3 covers 14 residues. J lost 4 bases, V lost 2 bases, and 3 bases had no gene match. Germline CDR1 is SGHDT and CDR2 is YYEEEE. CDR3 sequence: CASSLLQGATEAFF. CDR3 nucleotide sequence: TGTGCCAGCAGCTTATTACAGGGGGCCACTGAAGCTTTCTTT.

This clone was detected only once. The genes are TRBV5-1 and TRBJ2-7; 10 bases match TRBD1. V shed 4 bases, J shed 2 bases, and the junction held 3 bases outside the gene matches. This CDR3 has 14 amino acids. Germline-derived CDR1 and CDR2 are SGHRS and YFSETQ. The CDR3 sequence: CASSAGTGAYEQYF. CDR3 sequence (DNA): TGCGCCAGCAGCGCCGGGACAGGGGCCTACGAGCAGTACTTC.

The chain links TRBV11-2 to TRBJ1-2, with TRBD1 identical over 7 bases. Trimming cost V 5 bases and J 0 bases; bases outside gene matches: 3. The length of the CDR3 is 14 residues. Germline V CDR1 and CDR2: SGHAT, FQNNGV. The CDR3 sequence is CASSRDSANYGYTF. DNA of the CDR3: TGTGCCAGCAGCCGGGACAGCGCTAACTATGGCTACACCTTC.

The genes are TRBV2 and TRBJ1-1, with D hard to call. Germline CDR1 and CDR2: SNHLY and FYNNEI. The CDR3 contains 14 residues. V was cut by 6 bases and J by 4 bases, with 15 bases left in between. In nucleotides, the CDR3 is TGTGCCAGCAGAGAGGGCCCGACCGGCACTGAAGCTTTCTTT. Residues: CASREGPTGTEAFF.

This chain links TRBV6-5 with TRBJ2-1; 8 nucleotides agree with TRBD2. The CDR3 is 12 residues long. Germline-derived CDR1 and CDR2 are MNHEY and SVGAGI. Germline trimming cut 5 bases from V and 7 bases from J; bases unmatched to any gene: 1. CDR3 in amino acids: CASSRGGNEQFF. The CDR3 nucleotides are TGTGCCAGCAGTCGGGGGGGGAATGAGCAGTTCTTC.

The genes are TRBV4-2 and TRBJ1-1; 9 nucleotides match TRBD1. CDR1 is LGHNA, CDR2 YNFKEQ, per germline. Trimming took 3 bases from V and 7 from J; bases not matched to a gene: 9. CDR3 length: 15 residues. The CDR3 spells CASSHPGQGRNEAFF. The DNA of the CDR3 is TGTGCCAGCAGCCATCCTGGACAGGGGAGGAATGAAGCTTTCTTT.

The genes are TRBV4-1 and TRBJ1-2; D may be TRBD1 (6 bases). Germline V gene lookup returns CDR1 MGHRA and CDR2 YSYEKL. The ends were cut back, 0 bases at V and 4 bases at J, with 12 bases in the middle. CDR3 length: 15 amino acids. The CDR3 sequence is CASSQDLNRAYGYTF. The CDR3, as DNA: TGCGCCAGCAGCCAAGATTTAAACAGGGCCTATGGCTACACCTTC.

J is TRBJ1-1 and V is TRBV28; D unresolved. V was trimmed by 5 bases and J by 1 base, leaving 8 bases between them. Germline V gene sequence: CDR1 MDHEN, CDR2 SYDVKM. The CDR3 is made up of 13 amino acids. The CDR3 coding sequence is TGTGCCAGCAGTCCAGAATCGAACACTGAAGCTTTCTTT. Its translation: CASSPESNTEAFF.